A selection of T cell receptor beta chains follows, all from one sample in a study of blood T cell repertoires in COVID-19. TCRdb's copy holds only in-frame clones and misses some; the assay was immunoSEQ multiplex PCR. Of 150,000 to 200,000 clones listed, 83% are singletons. Sequencing was carried out using peripheral blood. These receptors were taken from a woman aged 65 to 85 with COVID-19, enrolled during active disease. Both conserved end residues are part of each CDR3. D genes are given only for firm matches. Clone size is not always given. Where it is, it says once, few, many or a class for expanded clones.

V: TRBV9
J: TRBJ1-2
size: once
D: .
CDR3: CASSVEVNRDYGGYTF

V: TRBV10-3
J: TRBJ2-2
size: .
D: TRBD2
CDR3: CAISGLAGASGELFF

V: TRBV9
J: TRBJ2-3
size: .
D: TRBD2
CDR3: CASSVGGRGTDTQYF

V: TRBV28
J: TRBJ1-2
size: .
D: TRBD1
CDR3: CASSGDRAGYTF

V: TRBV5-1
J: TRBJ1-4
size: .
D: .
CDR3: CASSLGQGEKLFF

V: TRBV5-1
J: TRBJ2-4
size: .
D: .
CDR3: CASSLVGGSKNIQYF

V: TRBV2
J: TRBJ1-5
size: .
D: .
CDR3: CASTQTQISNQPQHF

V: TRBV12-3/TRBV12-4
J: TRBJ1-3
size: .
D: .
CDR3: CAVAGAPGNTIYF

V: TRBV19
J: TRBJ1-5
size: .
D: .
CDR3: CASKYTGMGNQPQHF

V: TRBV7-8
J: TRBJ1-5
size: .
D: .
CDR3: CASSFSGWQPQHF

V: TRBV7-9
J: TRBJ1-2
size: .
D: .
CDR3: CASSFAGLSYGYTF

V: TRBV24-1
J: TRBJ2-5
size: .
D: .
CDR3: CATSDLRGTTNQETQYF

V: TRBV5-1
J: TRBJ2-5
size: .
D: TRBD1
CDR3: CASSLAGTGGQETQYF

V: TRBV3-1/TRBV3-2
J: TRBJ2-7
size: .
D: .
CDR3: CASSQGPGGSRGEQYF

V: TRBV19
J: TRBJ2-1
size: .
D: TRBD2
CDR3: CATEAGGSSYNEQFF

V: TRBV25-1
J: TRBJ2-5
size: .
D: TRBD1
CDR3: CASSERDRGLTLETQYF

V: TRBV5-1
J: TRBJ2-6
size: .
D: TRBD1
CDR3: CASSRTGGERGANVLTF